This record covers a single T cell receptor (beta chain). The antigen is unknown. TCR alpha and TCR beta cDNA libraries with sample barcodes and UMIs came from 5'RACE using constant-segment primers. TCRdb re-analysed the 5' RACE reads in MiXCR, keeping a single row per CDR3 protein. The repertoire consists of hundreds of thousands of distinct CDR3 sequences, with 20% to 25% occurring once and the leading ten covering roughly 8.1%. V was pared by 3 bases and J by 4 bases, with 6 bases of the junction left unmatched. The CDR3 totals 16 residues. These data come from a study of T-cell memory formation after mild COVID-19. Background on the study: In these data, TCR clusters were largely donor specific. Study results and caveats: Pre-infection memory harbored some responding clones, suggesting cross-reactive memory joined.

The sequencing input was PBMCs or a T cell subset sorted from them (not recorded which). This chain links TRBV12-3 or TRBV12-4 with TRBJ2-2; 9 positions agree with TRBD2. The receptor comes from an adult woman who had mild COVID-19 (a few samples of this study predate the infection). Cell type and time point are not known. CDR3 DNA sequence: TGTGCCAGCAGTTTCAGGCTAGCGGGGTTCACCGGGGAGCTGTTTTTT. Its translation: CASSFRLAGFTGELFF.